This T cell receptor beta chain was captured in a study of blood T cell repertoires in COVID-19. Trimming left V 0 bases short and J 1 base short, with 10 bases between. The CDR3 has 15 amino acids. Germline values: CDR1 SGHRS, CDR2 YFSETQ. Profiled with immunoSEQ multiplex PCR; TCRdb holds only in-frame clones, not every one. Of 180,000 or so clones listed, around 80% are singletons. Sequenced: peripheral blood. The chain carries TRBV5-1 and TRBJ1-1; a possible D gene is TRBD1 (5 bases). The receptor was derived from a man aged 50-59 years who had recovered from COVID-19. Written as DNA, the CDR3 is TGCGCCAGCAGCTTGGTAGGGGCGACGAACACTGAAGCTTTCTTT. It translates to CASSLVGATNTEAFF.